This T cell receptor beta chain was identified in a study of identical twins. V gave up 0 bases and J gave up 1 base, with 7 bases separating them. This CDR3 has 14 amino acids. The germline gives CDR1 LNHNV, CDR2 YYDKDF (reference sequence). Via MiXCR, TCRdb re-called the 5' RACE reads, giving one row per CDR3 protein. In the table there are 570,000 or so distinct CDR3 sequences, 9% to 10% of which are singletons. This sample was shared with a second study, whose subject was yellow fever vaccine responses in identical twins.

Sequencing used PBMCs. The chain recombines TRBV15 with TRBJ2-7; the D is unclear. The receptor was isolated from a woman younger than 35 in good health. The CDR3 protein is CATSRDRPSYEQYF. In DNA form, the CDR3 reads TGTGCCACCAGCAGAGACAGGCCTTCCTACGAGCAGTACTTC.